This T cell receptor (beta chain) was retrieved from a study of blood T cell repertoires in COVID-19. As handled by the study authors: Amplification of reference gene primers provided the estimated nucleated cell counts. Libraries were prepared by immunoSEQ multiplex PCR; TCRdb keeps only in-frame clonotypes and omits some of them. That table furnishes V, J and clone size, whereas the DNA furnished D and trimming. The repertoire holds approximately 200,000 clones, roughly 84% seen once, with approximately 2.5% in the top ten. Per the germline V gene, CDR1 is SEHNR and CDR2 is FQNEAQ (reference sequence). J was trimmed by 5 bases and V by 2 bases; bases with no gene match: 6. This CDR3 contains 15 residues.

The V and J genes are TRBV7-9 and TRBJ2-5, with TRBD1 matching 9 bases. The TCR sequence derives from a woman aged 55-75 years with acute or convalescent COVID-19. Sequenced input: peripheral blood. In DNA form, the CDR3 reads TGTGCCAGCAGCTTACGACAGGGGGGGCAGGAGACCCAGTACTTC. Amino acids: CASSLRQGGQETQYF.